Ten or more counts support the clone carrying this T cell receptor beta chain. J gave up 2 bases and V 4 bases, and 2 bases lay outside the gene matches. The CDR3 loop spans 16 amino acids. CDR1 and CDR2 (germline): ENHRY, SYGVKD. For TCRbeta, the library was prepared with unique molecular identifiers. MiXCR was run by TCRdb on the PCR reads, yielding one entry per CDR3 protein. The sample includes under 450,000 distinct CDR3 sequences, roughly 13% of them seen just once. This entry comes from a study of T-cell reconstitution after alpha-beta-depleted transplantation in children. The chain carries TRBV10-3 and TRBJ2-5, with 15 bases lining up with TRBD2. The receptor comes from a human donor who donated a stem cell graft to a child with Fanconi anemia. The material sequenced was PBMCs, taken from the stem cell graft. CDR3 in DNA: TGTGCCATCAGTGGGACTAGCGGGGGGGAACAAGAGACCCAGTACTTC. Residues: CAISGTSGGEQETQYF.